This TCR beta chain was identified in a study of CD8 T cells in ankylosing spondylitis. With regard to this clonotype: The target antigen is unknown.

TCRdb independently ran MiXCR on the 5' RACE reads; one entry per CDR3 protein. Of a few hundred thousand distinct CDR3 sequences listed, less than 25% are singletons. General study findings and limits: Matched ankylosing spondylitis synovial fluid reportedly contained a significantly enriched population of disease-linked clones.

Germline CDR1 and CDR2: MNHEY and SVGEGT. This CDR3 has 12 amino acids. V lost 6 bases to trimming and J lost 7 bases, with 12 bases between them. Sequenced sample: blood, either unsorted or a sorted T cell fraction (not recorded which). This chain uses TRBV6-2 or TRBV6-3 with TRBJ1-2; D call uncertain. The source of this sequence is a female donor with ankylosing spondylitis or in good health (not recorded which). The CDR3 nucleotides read TGTGCCAGCAGGGATCGGAAGAGTGGCTACACCTTC. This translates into CASRDRKSGYTF.